The TCR beta chain under discussion was sequenced for a study of T cells in Graves' hyperthyroidism and ophthalmopathy. Study at large: Peripheral blood was secured at the point of initial diagnosis, before any treatment.

Many counts were recorded for this clonotype. CDR1 and CDR2 (germline): SGHRS, YFSETQ. The ends were cut back, 0 bases at V and 1 base at J, with 8 bases in the middle. CDR3 length: 15 residues. Amplified regions were TCR beta CDR3 sequences from RNA transcripts. The primer set for the first-round RT-PCR of the TCR CDR3 was HTBI. TCRdb recomputed calls from the multiplex PCR reads with MiXCR, one row per CDR3 protein. The top ten clones hold roughly 30% of a sample with nearly 750,000 distinct CDR3 sequences, about 35% of them seen once. The chain recombines TRBV5-1 with TRBJ1-5; a weak D match, TRBD1 (5 bases). Input material: blood. The origin of this receptor is a middle-aged woman with Graves' hyperthyroidism. CDR3: CASSLVAGSNQPQHF. CDR3 bases: TGCGCCAGCAGCTTGGTTGCAGGGAGCAATCAGCCCCAGCATTTT.